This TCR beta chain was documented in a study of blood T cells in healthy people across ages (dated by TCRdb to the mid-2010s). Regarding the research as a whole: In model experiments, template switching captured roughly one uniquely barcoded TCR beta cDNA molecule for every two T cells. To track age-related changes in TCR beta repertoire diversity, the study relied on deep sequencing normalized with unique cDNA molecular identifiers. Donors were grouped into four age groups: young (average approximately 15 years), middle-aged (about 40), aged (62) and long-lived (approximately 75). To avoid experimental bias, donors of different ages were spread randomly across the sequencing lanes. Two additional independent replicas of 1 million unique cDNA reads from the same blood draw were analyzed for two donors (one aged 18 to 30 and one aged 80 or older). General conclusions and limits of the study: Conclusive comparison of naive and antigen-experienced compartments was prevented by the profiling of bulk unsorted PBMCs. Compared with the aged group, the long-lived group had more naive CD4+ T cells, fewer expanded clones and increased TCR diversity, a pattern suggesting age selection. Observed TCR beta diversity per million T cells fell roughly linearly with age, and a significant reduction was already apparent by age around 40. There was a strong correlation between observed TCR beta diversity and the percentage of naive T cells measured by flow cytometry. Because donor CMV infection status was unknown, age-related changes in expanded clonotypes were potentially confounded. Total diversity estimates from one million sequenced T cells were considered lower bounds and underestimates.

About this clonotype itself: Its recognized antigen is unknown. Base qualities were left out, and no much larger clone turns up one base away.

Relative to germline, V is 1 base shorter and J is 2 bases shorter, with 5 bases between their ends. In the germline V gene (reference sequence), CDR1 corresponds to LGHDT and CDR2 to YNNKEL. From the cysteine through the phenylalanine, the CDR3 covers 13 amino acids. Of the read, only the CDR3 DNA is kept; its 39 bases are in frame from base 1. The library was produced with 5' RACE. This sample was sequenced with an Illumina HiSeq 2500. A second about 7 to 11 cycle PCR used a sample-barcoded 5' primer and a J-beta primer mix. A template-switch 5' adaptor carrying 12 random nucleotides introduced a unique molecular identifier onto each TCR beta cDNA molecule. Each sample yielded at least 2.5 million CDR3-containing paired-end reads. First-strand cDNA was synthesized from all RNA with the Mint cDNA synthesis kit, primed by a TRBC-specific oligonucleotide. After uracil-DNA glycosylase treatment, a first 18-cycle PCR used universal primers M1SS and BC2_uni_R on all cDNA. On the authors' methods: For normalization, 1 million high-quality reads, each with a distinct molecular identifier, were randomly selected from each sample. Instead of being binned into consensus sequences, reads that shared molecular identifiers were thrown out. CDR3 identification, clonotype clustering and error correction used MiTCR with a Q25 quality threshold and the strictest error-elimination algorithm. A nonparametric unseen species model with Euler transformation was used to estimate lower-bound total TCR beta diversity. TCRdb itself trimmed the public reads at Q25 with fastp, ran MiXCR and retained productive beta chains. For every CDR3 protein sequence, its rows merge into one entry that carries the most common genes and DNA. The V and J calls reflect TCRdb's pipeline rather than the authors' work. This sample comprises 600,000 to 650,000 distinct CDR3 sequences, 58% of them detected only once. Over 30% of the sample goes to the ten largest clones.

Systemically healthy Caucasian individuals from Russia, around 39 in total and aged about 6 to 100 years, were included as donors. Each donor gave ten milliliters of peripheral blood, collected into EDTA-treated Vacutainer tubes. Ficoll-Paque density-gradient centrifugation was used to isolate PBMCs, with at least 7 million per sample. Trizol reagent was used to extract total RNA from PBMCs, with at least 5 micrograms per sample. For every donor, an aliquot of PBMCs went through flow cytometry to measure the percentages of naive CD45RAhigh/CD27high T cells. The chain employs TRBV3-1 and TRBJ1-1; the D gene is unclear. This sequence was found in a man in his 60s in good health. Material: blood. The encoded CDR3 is CASSQGDNTEAFF. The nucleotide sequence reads TGTGCCAGCAGCCAAGGAGATAACACTGAAGCTTTCTTT.